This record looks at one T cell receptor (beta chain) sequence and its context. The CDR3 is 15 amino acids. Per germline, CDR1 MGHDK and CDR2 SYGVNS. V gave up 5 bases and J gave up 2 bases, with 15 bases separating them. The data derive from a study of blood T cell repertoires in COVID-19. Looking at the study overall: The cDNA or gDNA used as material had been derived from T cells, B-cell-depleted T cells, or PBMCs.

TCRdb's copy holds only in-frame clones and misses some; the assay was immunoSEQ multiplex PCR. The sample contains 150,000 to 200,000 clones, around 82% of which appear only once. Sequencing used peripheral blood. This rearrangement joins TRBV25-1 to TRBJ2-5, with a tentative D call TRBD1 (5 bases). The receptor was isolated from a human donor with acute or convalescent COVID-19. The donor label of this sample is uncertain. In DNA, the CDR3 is TGTGCCAGCAGTAGTCAGGGCCTCCCGCAAGAGACCCAGTACTTC. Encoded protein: CASSSQGLPQETQYF.